This entry concerns a single T cell receptor beta chain. What it binds is not known. One junction end disagrees with the germline gene, perhaps due to a read error. The template was RNA from unsorted bulk tissue. More than 3 cm separated this lung sample from the edge of the tumor. Between August and November 2014, newly diagnosed, chemotherapy-naive lung cancer patients underwent thoracic surgery in China. This entry comes from a study of tumor and adjacent non-tumor tissue in lung cancer. General study points: Tumor tissue had significantly higher TCR diversity than normal lung. Normal lung showed higher cumulative top 100 clone frequency than tumor.

The library came from three nested PCR rounds adapted from ARM-PCR protocols. Each CDR3 protein gets one entry after TCRdb re-called the multiplex PCR reads with MiXCR. This table holds tens of thousands of distinct CDR3 sequences, around 70% found once. Germline CDR1 and CDR2: SGHAT and FQNNGV. The CDR3 has 13 amino acids. Sequenced input: distant non-tumor lung tissue. This receptor was taken from a woman aged 45 to 65 with non-small cell lung cancer. This rearrangement joins TRBV11-2 to TRBJ2-1, with unresolved D. The CDR3, as DNA: TGTACCAGCAGCTTAGGCGGAATCAATGAGCAGTTCTTC. This sequence encodes CTSSLGGINEQFF.